Presented here are 19 T cell receptor beta chains from one specimen sequenced in a study of T-cell reconstitution after alpha-beta-depleted transplantation in children. A library of TCRbeta sequences, prepared with unique molecular identifiers, was generated. TCRdb re-analysed the PCR reads in MiXCR, keeping a single row per CDR3 protein. The table lists around 420,000 distinct CDR3 sequences, 15% to 20% of them singletons, with roughly 27% in the top ten. The sample consisted of PBMCs, mostly from graft donor cells, taken 360 days after TCRalphabeta/CD19-depleted stem cell transplant. The receptors derive from a boy in the first two years of life who had a stem cell transplant for Wiskott-Aldrich syndrome, so the T cells may come from the graft donor.

This clonotype has at least ten counts. The chain uses TRBV12-3 or TRBV12-4 and TRBJ1-4; D gene uncertain. The CDR3 consists of 14 residues. Deletions cut 4 bases from V and 0 bases from J, with 6 bases between. CDR3 region: CASSSVATNEKLFF. DNA for the CDR3: TGTGCCAGCAGTTCTGTTGCAACTAATGAAAAACTGTTTTTT.

This clonotype occurred a few times. V usage is TRBV7-2 and J usage is TRBJ2-1; D uncertain. Trimming took off 4 bases at V and 3 bases at J, with 16 bases between the two ends. Germline CDR1 reads SGHTA; CDR2 reads FQGNSA. The CDR3 is 16 residues long. The CDR3 region is CASSSEAVLIYNEQFF. CDR3 DNA sequence: TGTGCCAGCAGCTCAGAGGCGGTATTAATCTACAATGAGCAGTTCTTC.

J is TRBJ2-1 and V is TRBV12-3 or TRBV12-4; 10 positions agree with TRBD2. Unmatched junction bases numbered 5, after V lost 3 bases and J lost 6 bases. The CDR3 runs 15 residues. The CDR3 region is CASSLLASGSNEQFF. Here the CDR3 DNA reads TGTGCCAGCAGTTTGTTGGCTAGCGGGAGCAATGAGCAGTTCTTC.

The table lists this clonotype with a few counts. V and J are TRBV13 and TRBJ2-7; 10 bases fit TRBD1. CDR1 is PRHDT, CDR2 FYEKMQ, per germline (reference sequence). This CDR3 has 20 amino acids. Losses at the gene ends were 0 bases for V and 0 bases for J; bases not matched to a gene: 14. The CDR3, as DNA: TGTGCCAGCAGCTTAGGCCAGGGACAGGGGAAGACGGAGAGCTCCTACGAGCAGTACTTC. Translation: CASSLGQGQGKTESSYEQYF. Full variable domain (missing parts from reference TRBV13 and TRBJ2-7): AAGVIQSPRHLIKEKRETATLKCYPIPRHDTVYWYQQGPGQDPQFLISFYEKMQSDKGSIPDRFSAQQFSDYHSELNMSSLELGDSALYFCASSLGQGQGKTESSYEQYFGPGTRLTVT.

This clonotype has just a few counts. This sequence joins TRBV7-9 and TRBJ2-5; 7 nucleotides align to TRBD2. This CDR3 is built from 15 residues. Germline-derived CDR1 and CDR2 are SEHNR and FQNEAQ (reference sequence). Trimming removed 5 bases from V and 2 bases from J; junction bases left unmatched: 8. The CDR3 loop is CASSLGLDTQETQYF. CDR3 bases: TGTGCCAGCAGCCTCGGACTAGACACACAAGAGACCCAGTACTTC.

This chain joins TRBV6-6 and TRBJ2-7, with no clear D. The CDR3 loop spans 13 amino acids. From germline, CDR1 is MNHNY and CDR2 SVGAGI (reference sequence). Trimming pared 0 bases from V and 5 bases from J, leaving 8 bases between. The CDR3 nucleotides are TGTGCCAGCAGTTACTCGATTCTAAACGAGCAGTACTTC. Translation gives CASSYSILNEQYF.

This clonotype was counted a few times. This chain links TRBV20-1 with TRBJ2-2; D remains ambiguous. The V end was cut by 5 bases, the J end by 6 bases, with 13 bases between. Looked up from germline, CDR1 is DFQATT and CDR2 is SNEGSKA (reference sequence). The CDR3 totals 13 residues. This CDR3 reads CSAPDAVPGELFF. DNA for the CDR3: TGCAGTGCTCCGGACGCGGTTCCCGGGGAGCTGTTTTTT.

In this sample, this clonotype turned up a few times. This chain connects TRBV6-4 to TRBJ2-1, with D possibly called TRBD1 or TRBD2 (5 bases each). The CDR3 is 16 residues long. V lost 2 bases and J 0 bases, leaving 11 bases between the germline ends. CDR1 and CDR2 (germline): MRHNA, SNTAGT. The CDR3: CASSDARDPSYNEQFF. CDR3 DNA: TGTGCCAGCAGTGACGCACGGGACCCCTCCTACAATGAGCAGTTCTTC.

The CDR3 sequence is CASSSQGKRANYGYTF. DNA of the CDR3: TGTGCCAGCAGTTCTCAAGGGAAACGAGCTAACTATGGCTACACCTTC. V and J are TRBV27 and TRBJ1-2; D call uncertain. The CDR3 loop spans 16 amino acids. From germline, CDR1 is MNHEY and CDR2 SMNVEV (reference sequence). V gave up 4 bases and J gave up 0 bases, with 15 bases separating them.

This clonotype was observed a few times. The chain carries TRBV18 and TRBJ2-4; D remains unclear. The CDR3 covers 16 residues. The germline V gene has CDR1 KGHSH and CDR2 LQKENI. V was pared by 0 bases and J by 0 bases, with 9 bases between. CDR3 loop: CASSPPGFRAKNIQYF. The CDR3 bases are TGTGCCAGCTCACCACCGGGTTTCCGAGCCAAAAACATTCAGTACTTC. Filled out from reference TRBV18 and TRBJ2-4, the complete variable domain reads NAGVMQNPRHLVRRRGQEARLRCSPMKGHSHVYWYRQLPEEGLKFMVYLQKENIIDESGMPKERFSAEFPKEGPSILRIQQVVRGDSAAYFCASSPPGFRAKNIQYFGAGTRLSVL.

This clonotype has only a few counts. This chain's CDR3 is CASSLVSAGGVYEQYF. CDR3 DNA sequence: TGTGCCAGCAGCTTAGTTTCAGCGGGAGGCGTCTACGAGCAGTACTTC. V usage is TRBV7-6 and J usage is TRBJ2-7, with 9 positions matching TRBD2. The CDR3 is 16 amino acids. Germline-derived CDR1 and CDR2 are SGHVS and FNYEAQ. J was trimmed by 3 bases and V by 1 base; bases with no gene match: 7.

The chain employs TRBV20-1 and TRBJ2-2, with TRBD2 matching over 10 bases. Germline assignment: CDR1 DFQATT and CDR2 SNEGSKA (reference sequence). J lost 7 bases, V lost 2 bases, and 7 bases had no gene match. The CDR3 length is 15 residues. The CDR3 protein is CSARRLAGEVGELFF. In DNA form, the CDR3 reads TGCAGTGCTAGAAGGCTAGCGGGAGAGGTCGGGGAGCTGTTTTTT.

This sequence joins TRBV3-1 and TRBJ2-3, with 8 bases identical to TRBD2. The CDR3 consists of 16 residues. The germline CDR1 and CDR2 sequences are LGHDT and YNNKEL (reference sequence). The V and J ends lost 1 base and 4 bases, in that order; junction bases with no gene match: 7. In DNA form, the CDR3 reads TGTGCCAGCAGCCAAGTGCTAGCCGGGGGGGCAGATACGCAGTATTTT. Residues: CASSQVLAGGADTQYF.

This clonotype was counted only a few times. The chain carries TRBV5-4 and TRBJ1-6; no definite D call. Germline-derived CDR1 and CDR2 are SGHNT and YYREEE (reference sequence). This CDR3 region has 14 residues. V was cut by 1 base and J by 6 bases, with 8 bases left in between. The CDR3 sequence is CASSLRDANSPLHF. CDR3 nucleotides: TGTGCCAGCAGCTTGCGGGATGCTAATTCACCCCTCCACTTT.

This clonotype was seen only a few times. The genes are TRBV12-3 or TRBV12-4 and TRBJ2-1; unclear D gene. V lost 3 bases to trimming and J lost 5 bases, with 11 bases between them. The CDR3 length is 14 residues. CDR3 bases: TGTGCCAGCAGTTTCAGGAGTTTGAACAATGAGCAGTTCTTC. Protein product: CASSFRSLNNEQFF.

J is TRBJ2-1 and V is TRBV11-2; 12 bases are a match to TRBD2. The trim removed 5 bases at V and 4 bases at J, leaving 12 bases unmatched. The V gene's germline CDR1 is SGHAT and CDR2 FQNNGV. The CDR3 totals 18 residues. The CDR3 loop reads CASSLELAGGPGYNEQFF. The CDR3 region has the DNA TGTGCCAGCAGCCTGGAGCTAGCGGGGGGGCCAGGGTACAATGAGCAGTTCTTC.

This clonotype was seen more than once but under ten times. The chain uses TRBV5-5 and TRBJ2-5; D is uncertain. The CDR3 runs to 15 residues. V was trimmed by 2 bases and J by 4 bases, leaving 15 bases between them. Germline-derived CDR1 and CDR2 are SGHKS and YYEKEE (reference sequence). The CDR3 coding sequence is TGTGCCAGCAGCTTCTCCGGAGCAGTACGAGAGACCCAGTACTTC. Residues: CASSFSGAVRETQYF. The variable domain in full, with the rest retrieved from reference TRBV5-5 and TRBJ2-5, is DAGVTQSPTHLIKTRGQQVTLRCSPISGHKSVSWYQQVLGQGPQFIFQYYEKEERGRGNFPDRFSARQFPNYSSELNVNALLLGDSALYLCASSFSGAVRETQYFGPGTRLLVL.

The V and J genes are TRBV12-3 or TRBV12-4 and TRBJ2-5; 9 bases fit TRBD1. The CDR3 is made up of 15 amino acids. V was pared by 5 bases and J by 3 bases, with 7 bases of the junction left unmatched. The DNA of the CDR3 is TGTGCCAGCAGTGCCGGGACAGGGAAGGAAGAGACCCAGTACTTC. Protein product: CASSAGTGKEETQYF.

This chain links TRBV6-1 with TRBJ2-4; D is perhaps TRBD1 (6 bases). The CDR3 loop spans 15 amino acids. The ends were cut back, 8 bases at V and 0 bases at J, with 14 bases in the middle. Germline V gives CDR1 MNHNS, CDR2 SASEGT. Here the CDR3 reads CASERDTLAKNIQYF. In DNA, the CDR3 is TGTGCCAGCGAACGGGACACCCTAGCCAAAAACATTCAGTACTTC.